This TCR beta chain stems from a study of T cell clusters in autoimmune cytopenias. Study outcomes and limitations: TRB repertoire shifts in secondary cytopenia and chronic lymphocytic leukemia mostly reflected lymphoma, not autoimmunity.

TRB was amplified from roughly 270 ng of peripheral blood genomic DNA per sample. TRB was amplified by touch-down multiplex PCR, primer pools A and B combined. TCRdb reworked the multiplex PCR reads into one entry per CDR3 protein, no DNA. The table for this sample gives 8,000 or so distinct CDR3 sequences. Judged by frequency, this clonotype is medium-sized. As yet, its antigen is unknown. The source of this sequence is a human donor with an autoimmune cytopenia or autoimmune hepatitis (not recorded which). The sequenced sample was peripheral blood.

This CDR3 is CATSAVSQEGFHGYTF. The rearrangement uses TRBV24-1 and TRBJ1-2. The CDR3 contains 16 residues. Per the germline V gene, CDR1 is KGHDR and CDR2 is SFDVKD.